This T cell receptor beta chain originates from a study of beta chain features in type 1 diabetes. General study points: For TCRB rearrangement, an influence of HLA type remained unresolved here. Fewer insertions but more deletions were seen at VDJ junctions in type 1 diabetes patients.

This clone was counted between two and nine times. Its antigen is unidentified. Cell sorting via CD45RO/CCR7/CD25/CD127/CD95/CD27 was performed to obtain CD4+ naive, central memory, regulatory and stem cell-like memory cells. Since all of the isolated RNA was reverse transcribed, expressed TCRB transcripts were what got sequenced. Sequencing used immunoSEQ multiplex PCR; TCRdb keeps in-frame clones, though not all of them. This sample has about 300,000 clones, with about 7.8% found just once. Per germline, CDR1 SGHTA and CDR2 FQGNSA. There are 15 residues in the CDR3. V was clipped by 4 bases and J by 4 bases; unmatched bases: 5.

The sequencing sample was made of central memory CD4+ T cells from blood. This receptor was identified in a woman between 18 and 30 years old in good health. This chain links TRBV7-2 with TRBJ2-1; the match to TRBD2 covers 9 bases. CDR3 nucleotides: TGTGCCAGCAGCTCACTAGCGGGCCAATACAATGAGCAGTTCTTC. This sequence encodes CASSSLAGQYNEQFF.